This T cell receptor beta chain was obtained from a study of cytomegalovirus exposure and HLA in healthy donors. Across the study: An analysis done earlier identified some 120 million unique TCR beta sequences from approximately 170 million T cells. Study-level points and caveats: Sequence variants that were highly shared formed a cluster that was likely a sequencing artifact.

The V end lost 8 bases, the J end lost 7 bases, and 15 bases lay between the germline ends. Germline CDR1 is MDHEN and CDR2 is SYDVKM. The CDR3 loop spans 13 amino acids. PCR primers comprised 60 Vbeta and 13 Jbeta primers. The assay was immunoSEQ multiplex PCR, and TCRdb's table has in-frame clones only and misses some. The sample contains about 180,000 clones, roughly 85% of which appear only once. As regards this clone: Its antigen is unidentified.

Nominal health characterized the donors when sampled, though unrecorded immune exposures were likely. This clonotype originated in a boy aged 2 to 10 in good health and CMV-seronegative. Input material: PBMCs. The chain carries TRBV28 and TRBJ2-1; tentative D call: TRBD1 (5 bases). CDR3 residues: CASVRAGRNEQFF. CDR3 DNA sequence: TGTGCCAGCGTCAGGGCAGGGCGGAATGAGCAGTTCTTC. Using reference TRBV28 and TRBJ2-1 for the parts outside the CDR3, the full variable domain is DVKVTQSSRYLVKRTGEKVFLECVQDMDHENMFWYRQDPGLGLRLIYFSYDVKMKEKGDIPEGYSVSREKKERFSLILESASTNQTSMYLCASVRAGRNEQFFGPGTRLTVL.